The 10 T cell receptor beta chains given below trace back to one sample, sequenced in a study of blood T cell repertoires in COVID-19. This table comes from immunoSEQ multiplex PCR, and its TCRdb copy is limited to in-frame clones, with some not included. The table lists about 89,000 clones, approximately 88% of them singletons. Sequencing used peripheral blood. These receptors came from a man between 60 and 70 years old with acute or convalescent COVID-19.

The chain couples TRBV5-1 to TRBJ2-7; TRBD1 matches at 9 bases. In germline, CDR1 is SGHRS, CDR2 YFSETQ. The CDR3 is made up of 14 amino acids. J lost 5 bases, V lost 2 bases, and 5 bases had no gene match. CDR3 coding DNA: TGCGCCAGCAGCTTCTCGGGACAGGGTAACGAGCAGTACTTC. This translates into CASSFSGQGNEQYF.

The DNA for the CDR3 is TGTGCCAGCAGCCCCGCGGCGAAACCCCAGCATTTT. It is translated as CASSPAAKPQHF. This sequence joins TRBV28 and TRBJ1-5, with unresolved D. This CDR3 spans 12 amino acids. The germline V gene has CDR1 MDHEN and CDR2 SYDVKM. Trimming removed 6 bases at V and 10 bases at J, with 13 bases between.

The rearrangement joins TRBV7-7 to TRBJ1-1; 8 bases are shared with TRBD1. Germline assignment: CDR1 SSHAT and CDR2 FNYEAQ (reference sequence). Trimming removed 3 bases from V and 6 bases from J; junction bases left unmatched: 3. CDR3 length equals 13 residues. DNA of the CDR3: TGTGCCAGCAGCTTGACAGGGGCCTCTGAAGCTTTCTTT. This encodes CASSLTGASEAFF.

This chain uses TRBV5-1 with TRBJ1-2, with unresolved D. The ends were cut back, 7 bases at V and 1 base at J, with 17 bases in the middle. The CDR3 is made up of 15 amino acids. Germline V lookup: CDR1 SGHRS, CDR2 YFSETQ. Here the CDR3 DNA reads TGCGCCAGCTCCGGGGTGGGAAAAAGTAACTATGGCTACACCTTC. Translating gives CASSGVGKSNYGYTF.

V is TRBV4-2 and J is TRBJ1-2; D may be TRBD1 (5 bases). V was pared by 0 bases and J by 12 bases, with 14 bases between. This CDR3 has 13 amino acids. Germline V gene data show CDR1 as LGHNA and CDR2 as YNFKEQ. The CDR3 nucleotides are TGTGCCAGCAGCCAAGAGAGAACGGGGGAGAACACCTTC. Its translation: CASSQERTGENTF.

The V gene is TRBV27, the J gene TRBJ1-4; 7 positions agree with TRBD1. J was trimmed by 7 bases and V by 4 bases; bases with no gene match: 6. CDR3 length: 14 residues. Per germline, CDR1 MNHEY and CDR2 SMNVEV (reference sequence). In nucleotides, the CDR3 is TGTGCCAGCAGTTCGAAAACAGGGGTTGAAAAACTGTTTTTT. It encodes CASSSKTGVEKLFF.

The chain recombines TRBV5-6 with TRBJ1-2; tentatively, D is TRBD1 (5 bases). Germline loops: CDR1 SGHDT, CDR2 YYEEEE. CDR3 size: 15 residues. Trimming cost V 0 bases and J 4 bases, with 13 bases left between them. CDR3 residues: CASSLVSGRSYGYTF. CDR3 nucleotide sequence: TGTGCCAGCAGCTTGGTGTCAGGGCGTAGCTATGGCTACACCTTC.

The chain recombines TRBV6-7 with TRBJ2-5; TRBD1 matches at 7 bases. TRBV6-7 is given ORF status, its function remaining uncertain. This CDR3 contains 18 residues. V was clipped by 6 bases and J by 4 bases; unmatched bases: 20. The CDR3 sequence: CASRVTTMTGNRGETQYF. In nucleotides, the CDR3 is TGTGCCAGCAGAGTTACGACGATGACAGGGAATAGGGGAGAGACCCAGTACTTC.

The chain is built from TRBV7-2 and TRBJ1-1; the match to TRBD1 covers 9 bases. The CDR3 length is 14 residues. Germline V CDR1 and CDR2: SGHTA, FQGNSA. V trimming: 10 bases; J trimming: 6 bases; junction bases outside the gene matches: 12. CDR3 bases: TGTGCCATCCACGAGGGACAGGGAATCTCTGAAGCTTTCTTT. This codes for CAIHEGQGISEAFF.

CDR3 region: CASSGWAQGGTQYF. The CDR3 bases are TGTGCCAGCAGTGGCTGGGCACAGGGTGGGACCCAGTACTTC. J is TRBJ2-5 and V is TRBV25-1, with D possibly TRBD1 on 6 matching bases. V was clipped by 4 bases and J by 7 bases, with 16 bases between them. The length of the CDR3 is 14 residues. Germline V gene lookup returns CDR1 MGHDK and CDR2 SYGVNS. The whole variable domain, remainder taken from reference TRBV25-1 and TRBJ2-5, is EADIYQTPRYLVIGTGKKITLECSQTMGHDKMYWYQQDPGMELHLIHYSYGVNSTEKGDLSSESTVSRIRTEHFPLTLESARPSHTSQYLCASSGWAQGGTQYFGPGTRLLVL.